The 11 T cell receptor beta chains reported below all come from one sample, sequenced in a study of Ad26.COV2.S vaccination and SARS-CoV-2 variants. TCRdb's copy holds only in-frame clones and misses some; the assay was immunoSEQ multiplex PCR. The table lists some 340,000 clones, around four fifths of them singletons, with under 2.5% in the top ten. The treatment: 15 to 20 received Ad26.COV2.S at low or high dose, single or two shots; 5 received placebo; per-sample allocation not given. The study sampled participants on day 63 after the first vaccine or placebo injection. Specimen: peripheral blood, collected in a trial of Ad26.COV2.S vaccine versus placebo. These receptors were obtained from a person aged 18-60 years who received the Ad26.COV2.S COVID-19 vaccine or a placebo.

This clone was seen more than once but under ten times. The chain couples TRBV7-3 to TRBJ1-2, with TRBD1 matching 9 bases. In germline, CDR1 is SGHTA, CDR2 FQGTGA. CDR3 size: 17 residues. The V segment lost 3 bases and the J segment 3 bases; nucleotides outside the gene matches: 11. This chain's CDR3 is CASSFTDRGSIDYGYTF. For the CDR3, the DNA is TGTGCCAGCAGCTTTACGGACAGGGGTTCTATTGACTATGGCTACACCTTC.

This clone was detected a few times. The gene calls are TRBV5-6 and TRBJ2-5, with D uncertain. This CDR3 contains 13 residues. V lost 4 bases, J lost 5 bases, and 12 bases lay in between. The germline V gene encodes CDR1 SGHDT and CDR2 YYEEEE. CDR3 nucleotides: TGTGCCAGCAGCGCCGGGCCGCAGGAGACCCAGTACTTC. Its protein product is CASSAGPQETQYF. Full variable domain (outside the CDR3, taken from reference TRBV5-6 and TRBJ2-5): DAGVTQSPTHLIKTRGQQVTLRCSPKSGHDTVSWYQQALGQGPQFIFQYYEEEERQRGNFPDRFSGHQFPNYSSELNVNALLLGDSALYLCASSAGPQETQYFGPGTRLLVL.

This chain joins TRBV2 and TRBJ1-4; D is undetermined. This CDR3 has 14 residues. Germline V lookup: CDR1 SNHLY, CDR2 FYNNEI. V was cut by 10 bases and J by 1 base, with 13 bases left in between. The CDR3 DNA reads TGTGCCACCCAGGCATCCAGAACTAATGAAAAACTGTTTTTT. Translation gives CATQASRTNEKLFF. The full variable domain, completed using reference TRBV2 and TRBJ1-4, is EPEVTQTPSHQVTQMGQEVILRCVPISNHLYFYWYRQILGQKVEFLVSFYNNEISEKSEIFDDQFSVERPDGSNFTLKIRSTKLEDSAMYFCATQASRTNEKLFFGSGTQLSVL.

The gene calls are TRBV28 and TRBJ1-1, with D uncertain. The CDR3 has 13 amino acids. Per the germline V gene, CDR1 is MDHEN and CDR2 is SYDVKM. The V end lost 7 bases, the J end lost 2 bases, and 11 bases lay between the germline ends. The CDR3 is CASNLGSNTEAFF. The DNA of the CDR3 is TGTGCCAGCAATCTTGGGTCCAACACTGAAGCTTTCTTT.

This chain links TRBV27 with TRBJ2-4, with D hard to call. Germline CDR1 reads MNHEY; CDR2 reads SMNVEV (reference sequence). The CDR3 consists of 12 residues. The germline V and J ends were trimmed by 8 bases and 4 bases, with 9 bases remaining between them. CDR3 DNA: TGTGCCAGCGGGGTCGGAAAAAACATTCAGTACTTC. It specifies CASGVGKNIQYF.

This clone was counted ten times or more. The rearrangement joins TRBV19 to TRBJ2-2; the match to TRBD2 covers 8 bases. After removal of 9 bases from V and 8 bases from J, the junction contained 11 bases not matched to a gene. CDR3 length: 14 amino acids. In germline, CDR1 is LNHDA, CDR2 SQIVND (reference sequence). The CDR3 here is CASSGTRHRGELFF. As DNA, the CDR3 is TGTGCCAGCTCCGGGACTAGGCACAGGGGGGAGCTGTTTTTT.

The chain joins TRBV7-6 to TRBJ1-5; 9 bases are a match to TRBD1. V lost 4 bases, J lost 2 bases, and 6 bases stayed unmatched. This CDR3 has 16 amino acids. The germline V gene encodes CDR1 SGHVS and CDR2 FNYEAQ. The chain's CDR3 is CASSSQGARGNQPQHF. Written as DNA, the CDR3 is TGTGCCAGCAGCTCACAGGGGGCTAGGGGCAATCAGCCCCAGCATTTT.

In this sample, this clone turned up once. This chain links TRBV5-4 with TRBJ2-2, with 8 bases matching TRBD2. Germline trimming cut 1 base from V and 7 bases from J; bases unmatched to any gene: 6. The length of the CDR3 is 15 residues. CDR1 is SGHNT, CDR2 YYREEE, per germline (reference sequence). CDR3 sequence: CASSLTGGPYGELFF. In nucleotides, the CDR3 is TGTGCCAGCAGCTTGACGGGGGGGCCTTACGGGGAGCTGTTTTTT.

The rearrangement links TRBV6-1 to TRBJ1-2, with D unclear. Germline V gene data show CDR1 as MNHNS and CDR2 as SASEGT. The CDR3 is made up of 13 amino acids. V lost 2 bases and J lost 6, with 10 bases in between. For the CDR3, the DNA is TGTGCCAGCAGTGAAACCGGGAGGAATGGCTACACCTTC. Translating gives CASSETGRNGYTF.

J is TRBJ2-1 and V is TRBV9; TRBD1 might be the D (6 bases). The CDR3 length is 15 residues. V was pared by 5 bases and J by 9 bases, with 21 bases between. Germline CDR1 reads SGDLS; CDR2 reads YYNGEE. CDR3 in DNA: TGTGCCAGCAGTCCGACCGGGACACCCGGTGGTGAGCAGTTCTTC. It is translated as CASSPTGTPGGEQFF.

The chain employs TRBV5-4 and TRBJ2-5; a possible D gene is TRBD1 (5 bases). Germline CDR1 reads SGHNT; CDR2 reads YYREEE (reference sequence). There are 17 residues in the CDR3. Trimming removed 3 bases from V and 4 bases from J, with 22 bases in between. CDR3 nucleotides: TGTGCCAGCAGCTCCGCCGTTGGGGCTAGGGGCGTAGAGACCCAGTACTTC. Translated, it gives CASSSAVGARGVETQYF.